One T cell receptor beta chain is described in this entry. Its cognate antigen is unknown. The V gene lost 4 bases and the J gene lost 3 bases, with 13 bases spanning the gap. The CDR3 has 15 residues. Germline V lookup: CDR1 SNHLY, CDR2 FYNNEI. This sample was taken from a study of cytomegalovirus exposure and HLA in healthy donors. Study findings and constraints: In an earlier analysis, productive rearrangement rates for most beta V segments clustered near 87% or 30%.

The PCR contained 60 Vbeta and 13 Jbeta primers. Generated by immunoSEQ multiplex PCR, the TCRdb table keeps only in-frame clones and is missing some. Of 35,000 to 40,000 clones in the sample, 60% to 70% were seen once. Sequencing was performed on PBMCs. The receptor was derived from a man aged 50-60 years in good health and CMV-seropositive. The chain joins TRBV2 to TRBJ1-3; D may be TRBD1 (6 bases). The CDR3: CASSVGGRNGNTIYF. CDR3 DNA: TGTGCCAGCAGTGTCGGGGGGCGCAATGGAAACACCATATATTTT.